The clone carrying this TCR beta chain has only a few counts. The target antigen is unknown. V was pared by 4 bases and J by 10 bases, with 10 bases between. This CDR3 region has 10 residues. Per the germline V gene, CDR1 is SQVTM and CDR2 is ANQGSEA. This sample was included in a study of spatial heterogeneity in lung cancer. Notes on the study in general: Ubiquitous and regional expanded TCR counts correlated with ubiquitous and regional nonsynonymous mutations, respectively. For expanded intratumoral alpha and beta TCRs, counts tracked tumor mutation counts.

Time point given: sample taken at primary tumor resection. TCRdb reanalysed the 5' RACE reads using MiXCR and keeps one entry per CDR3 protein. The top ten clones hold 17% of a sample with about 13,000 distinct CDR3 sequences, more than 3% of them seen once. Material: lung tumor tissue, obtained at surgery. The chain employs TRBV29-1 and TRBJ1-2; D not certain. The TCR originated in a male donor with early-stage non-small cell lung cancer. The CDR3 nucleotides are TGCAGCGTTGGAGCTGGGTACTACACCTTC. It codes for CSVGAGYYTF.